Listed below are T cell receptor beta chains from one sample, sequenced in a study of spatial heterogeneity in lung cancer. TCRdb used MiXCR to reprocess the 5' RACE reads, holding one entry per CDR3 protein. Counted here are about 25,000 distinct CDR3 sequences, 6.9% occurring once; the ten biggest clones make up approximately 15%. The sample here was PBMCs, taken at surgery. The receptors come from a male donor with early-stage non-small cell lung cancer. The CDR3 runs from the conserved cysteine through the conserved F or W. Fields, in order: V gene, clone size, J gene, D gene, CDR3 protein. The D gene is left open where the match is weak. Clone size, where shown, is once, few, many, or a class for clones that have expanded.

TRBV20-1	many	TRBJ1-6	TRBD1	CSARDRDGYSPLHF
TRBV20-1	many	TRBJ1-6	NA	CSALRSSYNSPLHF
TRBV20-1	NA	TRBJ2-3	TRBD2	CSARGSAGVSDTQYF
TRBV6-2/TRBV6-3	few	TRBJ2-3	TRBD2	CASRRGTTDTQYF
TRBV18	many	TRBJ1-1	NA	CASSPDQNTEAFF
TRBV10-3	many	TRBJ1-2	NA	CAIREGGSANYGYTF
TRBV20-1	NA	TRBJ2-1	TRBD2	CSASDVGSGGSNEQFF
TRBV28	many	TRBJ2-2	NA	CASSPLGVTPGELFF
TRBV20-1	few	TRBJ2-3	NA	CSARGAGFEHTQYF
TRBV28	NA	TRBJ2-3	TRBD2	CASTSAGAGGDTQYF
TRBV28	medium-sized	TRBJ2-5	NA	CASSSLVLETQYF
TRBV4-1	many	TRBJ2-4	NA	CASSQEVGLAKNIQYF
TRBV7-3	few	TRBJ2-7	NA	CASSLGGNSYEQYF
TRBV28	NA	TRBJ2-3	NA	CASSLVTQRSTDTQYF
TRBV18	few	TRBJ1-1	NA	CASSPQNTEAFF
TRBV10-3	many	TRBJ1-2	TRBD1	CAISRRPGQEAVNYTF
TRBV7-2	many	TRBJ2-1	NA	CASSARGGQYNEQFF
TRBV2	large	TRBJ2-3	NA	CASRKEGGAGDTQYF
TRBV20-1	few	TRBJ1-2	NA	CSAREETAKAGYTF
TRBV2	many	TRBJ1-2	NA	CGNKSGEVIYGYTF
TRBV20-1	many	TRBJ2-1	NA	CSARNRNEQFF
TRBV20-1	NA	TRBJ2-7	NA	CSAEKGDTSYEQYF
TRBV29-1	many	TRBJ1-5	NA	CSVDQGPNQPQHF
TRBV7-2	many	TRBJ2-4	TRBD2	CASSSLPGLAGAAPRNIQYF
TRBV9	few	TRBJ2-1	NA	CASSVLGEAYNEQFF
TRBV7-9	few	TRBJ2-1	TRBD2	CASSSGGASYNEQFF
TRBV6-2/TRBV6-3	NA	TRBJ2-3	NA	CASSSWDQGILSATDTQYF
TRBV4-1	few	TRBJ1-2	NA	CASSQDPGWADYGYTF
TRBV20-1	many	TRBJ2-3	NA	CSAKRGTDTQYF
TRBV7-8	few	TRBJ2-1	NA	CASSLGPGRPDNEQFF
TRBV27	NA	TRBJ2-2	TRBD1	CASSLYQPGTGRELFF
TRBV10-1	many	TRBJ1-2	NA	CASSESRGYGYTF
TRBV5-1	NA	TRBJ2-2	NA	CASKTVGTTGELFF
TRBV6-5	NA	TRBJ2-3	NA	CASRETGTYSTDTQYF
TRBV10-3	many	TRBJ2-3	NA	CATGLRGTSTDTQYF
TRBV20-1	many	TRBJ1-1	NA	CSAMGVQGNTEAFF
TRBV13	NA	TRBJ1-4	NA	CASSFSGEEKLFF
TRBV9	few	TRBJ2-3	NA	CASSVSPRSGSTDTQYF
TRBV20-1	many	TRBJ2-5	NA	CSARDPGGYQETQYF
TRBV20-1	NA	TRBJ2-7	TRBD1	CSAKTLRQGHEQYF
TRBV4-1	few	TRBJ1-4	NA	CASSQPFGEKLFF
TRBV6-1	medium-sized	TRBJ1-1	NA	CASSEATEAFF
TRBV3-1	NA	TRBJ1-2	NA	CASSPAGDYGYTF
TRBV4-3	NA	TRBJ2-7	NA	CASSQETTWGEQYF
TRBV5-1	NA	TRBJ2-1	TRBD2	CASSLVGLAVGNEQFF
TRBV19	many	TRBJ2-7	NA	CATKLDSSYEQYF
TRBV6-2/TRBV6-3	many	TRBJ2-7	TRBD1	CASSWTGSSYEQYF
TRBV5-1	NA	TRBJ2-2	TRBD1	CASSSSRDRNTGELFF
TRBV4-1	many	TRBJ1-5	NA	CASSLSGTVNQPQHF
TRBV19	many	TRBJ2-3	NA	CASSDAGFTDTQYF